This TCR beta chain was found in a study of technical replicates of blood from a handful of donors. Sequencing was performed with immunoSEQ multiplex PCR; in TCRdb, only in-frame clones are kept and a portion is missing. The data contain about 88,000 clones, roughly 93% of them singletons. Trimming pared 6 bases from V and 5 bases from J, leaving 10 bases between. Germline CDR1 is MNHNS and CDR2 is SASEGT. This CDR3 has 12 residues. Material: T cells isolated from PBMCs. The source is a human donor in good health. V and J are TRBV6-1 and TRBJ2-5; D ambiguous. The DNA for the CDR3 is TGTGCCAGCAGATCGACATGGGAGACCCAGTACTTC. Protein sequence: CASRSTWETQYF.